These 9 T cell receptor beta chains originate from one sample sequenced in a study of blood T cell repertoires in COVID-19. Sequenced by immunoSEQ multiplex PCR; TCRdb stores in-frame clones only, minus some. The sample yields about 230,000 clones, 85% to 90% seen once. The sample was PBMCs or T cells enriched from blood (not recorded which). The receptors were sampled from a woman aged 25 to 39 with acute COVID-19.

Regarding this clone: This same CDR3 is encoded by further DNA sequences in the sample. CDR3 bases: TGTGCCAGTAGTACCGGGACAGCTTATAATTCACCCCTCCACTTT. Its translation is CASSTGTAYNSPLHF. The chain joins TRBV19 to TRBJ1-6, with TRBD1 matching 7 bases. Germline V CDR1 and CDR2: LNHDA, SQIVND (reference sequence). CDR3 length: 15 residues. V shed 4 bases and J 4 bases; nucleotides not matched to a gene: 4.

J is TRBJ2-7 and V is TRBV7-8; 9 nucleotides agree with TRBD1. The ends lost 5 bases at V and 0 bases at J; junction bases unmatched: 8. This CDR3 is built from 16 residues. Germline values: CDR1 SGHVS, CDR2 FQNEAQ. CDR3 sequence (DNA): TGTGCCAGCAGCATGGGGGACAGGGCGAGCTCCTACGAGCAGTACTTC. Residues: CASSMGDRASSYEQYF. Supplemented by reference TRBV7-8 and TRBJ2-7, the full variable domain reads GAGVSQSPRYKVAKRGQDVALRCDPISGHVSLFWYQQALGQGPEFLTYFQNEAQLDKSGLPSDRFFAERPEGSVSTLKIQRTQQEDSAVYLCASSMGDRASSYEQYFGPGTRLTVT.

J is TRBJ1-5 and V is TRBV30, with 7 bases identical to TRBD1. This CDR3 region has 15 residues. Looked up from germline, CDR1 is GTSNPN and CDR2 is SVGIG (reference sequence). The V gene end was trimmed by 6 bases and the J gene end by 3 bases; junction bases not matched to a gene: 11. CDR3: CACADRAPLNQPQHF. CDR3 bases: TGTGCCTGCGCAGACAGGGCCCCCCTCAATCAGCCCCAGCATTTT.

V and J are TRBV2 and TRBJ1-2; D unresolved. V gave up 3 bases and J gave up 1 base, with 12 bases separating them. The CDR3 extends over 15 amino acids. Germline values: CDR1 SNHLY, CDR2 FYNNEI. The CDR3 loop is CASSDSHTINYGYTF. In DNA, the CDR3 is TGTGCCAGCAGTGATTCACACACAATTAACTATGGCTACACCTTC.

The chain links TRBV20-1 to TRBJ1-1; weak D call: TRBD1 (5 bases). V was clipped by 6 bases and J by 8 bases, with 13 bases between them. CDR3 length: 11 amino acids. Germline V gene sequence: CDR1 DFQATT, CDR2 SNEGSKA (reference sequence). This CDR3 is CSAGRDREAFF. The CDR3 DNA follows: TGCAGTGCAGGGCGGGACCGGGAAGCTTTCTTT.

This clone was counted a single time. The chain is built from TRBV2 and TRBJ1-1, with D possibly matching TRBD1 (6 bases). V lost 5 bases and J lost 5, with 21 bases in between. The CDR3 is 16 amino acids. CDR1 is SNHLY and CDR2 is FYNNEI in the germline V gene. CDR3 in amino acids: CASSSTDRGRGTEAFF. For the CDR3, the DNA is TGTGCCAGCAGTTCAACTGATCGGGGTAGGGGGACTGAAGCTTTCTTT.

This chain links TRBV12-3 or TRBV12-4 with TRBJ1-2; no definite D call. Trimming cost V 8 bases and J 4 bases, with 11 bases left between them. This CDR3 is built from 12 residues. Here the CDR3 reads CASGGSGYGYTF. CDR3 sequence (DNA): TGTGCCAGCGGAGGGTCTGGCTATGGCTACACCTTC.

V and J are TRBV11-2 and TRBJ1-1; D might be TRBD1 (5 bases). Germline CDR1 is SGHAT and CDR2 is FQNNGV. The CDR3 has 11 amino acids. V gave up 3 bases and J gave up 6 bases, with 5 bases separating them. CDR3: CASSLTAEAFF. CDR3 sequence (DNA): TGTGCCAGCAGCTTGACAGCTGAAGCTTTCTTT.

This clone has a handful of counts. The rearrangement uses TRBV7-9 and TRBJ1-6; TRBD1 matches at 8 bases. V lost 1 base, J lost 7 bases, and 15 bases stayed unmatched. Germline V gene lookup returns CDR1 SEHNR and CDR2 FQNEAQ (reference sequence). The CDR3 extends over 19 amino acids. CDR3 sequence: CASSLEGSGVWTGNSPLHF. The CDR3 coding sequence is TGTGCCAGCAGCTTAGAGGGGTCGGGAGTCTGGACAGGGAATTCACCCCTCCACTTT. The complete variable domain, with remaining parts taken from reference TRBV7-9 and TRBJ1-6, reads DTGVSQNPRHKITKRGQNVTFRCDPISEHNRLYWYRQTLGQGPEFLTYFQNEAQLEKSRLLSDRFSAERPKGSFSTLEIQRTEQGDSAMYLCASSLEGSGVWTGNSPLHFGNGTRLTVT.